The clone carrying this T cell receptor beta chain was counted a few times. The CDR3 has 14 residues. From germline, CDR1 is SGHAT and CDR2 FQNNGV. Trimming removed 5 bases from V and 0 bases from J, with 10 bases in between. This sample is drawn from a study of blood T cell repertoires in COVID-19. Study at large: Sites across the United States, Italy and Spain contributed samples from acute and convalescent COVID-19. T cells, B-cell-depleted T cells, or PBMCs provided the cDNA or gDNA that served as material.

This table comes from immunoSEQ multiplex PCR, and its TCRdb copy is limited to in-frame clones, with some not included. The sample lists 25,000 to 30,000 clones, 75% to 85% occurring once. The material sequenced was peripheral blood. The gene calls are TRBV11-2 and TRBJ1-1, with D uncertain. The TCR sequence derives from a man older than 75 with active or convalescent COVID-19. The CDR3 here is CASSPTTLNTEAFF. The CDR3 DNA reads TGTGCCAGCAGCCCGACGACACTGAACACTGAAGCTTTCTTT. Filled out from reference TRBV11-2 and TRBJ1-1, the complete variable domain reads EAGVAQSPRYKIIEKRQSVAFWCNPISGHATLYWYQQILGQGPKLLIQFQNNGVVDDSQLPKDRFSAERLKGVDSTLKIQPAKLEDSAVYLCASSPTTLNTEAFFGQGTRLTVV.